Presented here are 12 T cell receptor beta chains from one specimen sequenced in a study of CD8 T cells in Susac syndrome (dated by TCRdb to about 2019). The method was the immunoSEQ multiplex PCR assay. RNA was extracted using the RNeasy kit, and about 0.45 to 1 ug of the RNA was reverse transcribed with random hexamers. Through fastp at Q25 and MiXCR, TCRdb rebuilt clones from the public reads, retaining in-frame beta chains. One record per CDR3 amino acid sequence lists the most common genes and DNA. Present in this sample are over 130,000 distinct CDR3 sequences, roughly 95% of which were seen just once. Of the sample, approximately 0.11% falls within the top ten clones. The sequencing sample was made of CD4+ T cells from PBMCs. The source of these receptors is a human donor with multiple sclerosis.

This clonotype has a single count. The V call is TRBV29-1, the J call TRBJ2-3, with D possibly TRBD2 on 5 matching bases. V was clipped by 7 bases and J by 4 bases, with 18 bases between them. This CDR3 comprises 14 residues. Germline assignment: CDR1 SQVTM and CDR2 ANQGSEA. The CDR3 sequence: CSADPDLPPDTQYF. The CDR3 region has the DNA TGCAGCGCTGACCCGGACTTACCACCAGATACGCAGTATTTT.

This clonotype occurred once. The CDR3 DNA follows: TGTGCCAGCAGTTTCGCCCCCGGGGGGCCTCATGGCTACACCTTC. It specifies CASSFAPGGPHGYTF. V and J are TRBV27 and TRBJ1-2; the D gene is possibly TRBD1 (6 bases). Germline loops: CDR1 MNHEY, CDR2 SMNVEV (reference sequence). Trimming pared 3 bases from V and 6 bases from J, leaving 17 bases between. This CDR3 spans 15 amino acids.

The chain recombines TRBV18 with TRBJ1-5; possible D gene TRBD1, 5 bases. Germline-derived CDR1 and CDR2 are KGHSH and LQKENI. CDR3 length: 17 amino acids. The germline V and J ends were trimmed by 4 bases and 3 bases, with 19 bases remaining between them. The CDR3, as DNA: TGTGCCAGCTCACTTAAGACGGGACCACTTACCAATCAGCCCCAGCATTTT. Translated, it gives CASSLKTGPLTNQPQHF.

The chain employs TRBV28 and TRBJ2-7, with a possible D match to TRBD2 (6 bases). Trimming left V 9 bases short and J 1 base short, with 16 bases between. Germline V lookup: CDR1 MDHEN, CDR2 SYDVKM. The CDR3 has 14 amino acids. The CDR3 here is CASTTSYPSYEQYF. The DNA for the CDR3 is TGTGCCAGTACAACTAGCTACCCTTCCTACGAGCAGTACTTC.

This chain connects TRBV3-1 to TRBJ2-7, with D unclear. V was trimmed by 2 bases and J by 2 bases, leaving 7 bases between them. The germline CDR1 and CDR2 sequences are LGHDT and YNNKEL (reference sequence). The CDR3 is made up of 13 amino acids. CDR3 amino acids: CASSQIYAYEQYF. The DNA for the CDR3 is TGTGCCAGCAGCCAAATCTACGCCTACGAGCAGTACTTC.

The genes are TRBV30 and TRBJ2-7; D not certain. In germline, CDR1 is GTSNPN, CDR2 SVGIG (reference sequence). This CDR3 has 15 residues. Between the trimmed V and J ends, which lost 0 bases and 2 bases, there was a span of 14 bases. As DNA, the CDR3 is TGTGCCTGGAGTGTTTTCAGAGCATTAGCCTACGAGCAGTACTTC. Its translation: CAWSVFRALAYEQYF. The full variable domain, with the rest looked up from reference TRBV30 and TRBJ2-7, is SQTIHQWPATLVQPVGSPLSLECTVEGTSNPNLYWYRQAAGRGLQLLFYSVGIGQISSEVPQNLSASRPQDRQFILSSKKLLLSDSGFYLCAWSVFRALAYEQYFGPGTRLTVT.

This clonotype was counted a single time. This chain uses TRBV20-1 with TRBJ2-1; D is ambiguous. Trimming removed 1 base from V and 2 bases from J, with 3 bases in between. The CDR3 loop spans 12 amino acids. From germline, CDR1 is DFQATT and CDR2 SNEGSKA (reference sequence). The CDR3 DNA reads TGCAGTGCTAGAGTACCCTACAATGAGCAGTTCTTC. Its protein is CSARVPYNEQFF.

This chain links TRBV29-1 with TRBJ1-4; D may be TRBD1 (5 bases). Between the trimmed V and J ends, which lost 4 bases and 4 bases, there was a span of 10 bases. CDR1 and CDR2 from the germline V gene are SQVTM and ANQGSEA. There are 13 residues in the CDR3. The CDR3 here is CSVVGRLNEKLFF. The CDR3 coding sequence is TGCAGCGTTGTGGGACGGCTTAATGAAAAACTGTTTTTT.

The chain joins TRBV20-1 to TRBJ1-5; possibly TRBD1 for D (6 bases). Germline-derived CDR1 and CDR2 are DFQATT and SNEGSKA (reference sequence). The V end was cut by 2 bases, the J end by 4 bases, with 9 bases between. The CDR3 spans 13 residues. CDR3 DNA sequence: TGCAGTGCTAGACCGGGACAAAATCAGCCCCAGCATTTT. Translation gives CSARPGQNQPQHF.

The genes are TRBV28 and TRBJ2-3; a weak D match, TRBD1 (5 bases). This CDR3 comprises 15 residues. Deletions cut 5 bases from V and 3 bases from J, with 15 bases between. CDR1 MDHEN and CDR2 SYDVKM come from the germline V gene. The CDR3 DNA sequence: TGTGCCAGCAGTAGGGTAGGGGTCGTGACAGATACGCAGTATTTT. Translating it yields CASSRVGVVTDTQYF. Drawing the rest from reference TRBV28 and TRBJ2-3, the complete variable domain is DVKVTQSSRYLVKRTGEKVFLECVQDMDHENMFWYRQDPGLGLRLIYFSYDVKMKEKGDIPEGYSVSREKKERFSLILESASTNQTSMYLCASSRVGVVTDTQYFGPGTRLTVL.

The chain carries TRBV9 and TRBJ1-5; the D gene is possibly TRBD1 (6 bases). Trimming shortened V by 4 bases and J by 0 bases, and 17 bases separated the two germline ends. CDR3 length: 17 residues. CDR1 SGDLS and CDR2 YYNGEE come from the germline V gene. CDR3 sequence reads: CASSPTGDTYSNQPQHF. CDR3 coding DNA: TGTGCCAGCAGCCCCACGGGGGACACCTATAGCAATCAGCCCCAGCATTTT.

The chain couples TRBV19 to TRBJ2-5, with 12 bases matching TRBD1. The CDR3 contains 15 residues. The germline V gene has CDR1 LNHDA and CDR2 SQIVND (reference sequence). The V and J ends lost 5 bases and 6 bases, in that order; junction bases with no gene match: 7. In nucleotides, the CDR3 is TGTGCCAGTAGTCAGGGACAGGGGGCCGGACAGACCCAGTACTTC. It yields the protein CASSQGQGAGQTQYF.